Following are 24 T cell receptor beta chains from one sample sequenced in a study of human T cells and chemical hapten exposure. Each CDR3 protein gets one entry after TCRdb re-called the RACE reads with MiXCR. The data contain some 330,000 distinct CDR3 sequences, 4.5% to 7% of them singletons. Time point given: pre-sensitization, week 0. Described treatment: therapeutic diphenylcyclopropenone sensitization with weekly scalp DPC. This specimen was whole blood, taken in connection with sensitization to the hapten diphenylcyclopropenone (DPC). Receptor source: a woman aged 18-29 years with alopecia areata. Some clones in this sample may be carry-over from other donors' samples.

This clonotype occurred a few times. The genes are TRBV5-4 and TRBJ2-3; D gene uncertain. Trimming stripped 0 bases from V and 2 bases from J, with 19 bases between. CDR1 is SGHNT and CDR2 is YYREEE in the germline V gene (reference sequence). This CDR3 has 18 amino acids. CDR3 sequence reads: CASSLGDVQGPLTDTQYF. CDR3 nucleotide sequence: TGTGCCAGCAGCTTGGGCGATGTACAAGGGCCTCTCACAGATACGCAGTATTTT.

J is TRBJ1-6 and V is TRBV28; D gene unclear. V was pared by 7 bases and J by 4 bases, with 5 bases between. This CDR3 has 12 amino acids. The germline V gene encodes CDR1 MDHEN and CDR2 SYDVKM. The CDR3 nucleotides are TGTGCCAGCAAAGGTTATAATTCACCCCTCCACTTT. Residues: CASKGYNSPLHF.

The chain has TRBV12-3 or TRBV12-4 and TRBJ2-7; no firm D call. V was pared by 5 bases and J by 9 bases, with 14 bases between. This CDR3 is built from 12 residues. This chain's CDR3 is CASSQPLGLQYF. The CDR3 DNA follows: TGTGCCAGCAGTCAACCTTTGGGCCTGCAGTACTTC.

The gene calls are TRBV9 and TRBJ2-1; TRBD1 matches 7 bases. This CDR3 comprises 13 residues. With 3 bases clipped from V and 5 bases from J, the junction kept 2 bases outside the gene matches. Germline lookup yields CDR1 SGDLS and CDR2 YYNGEE. The CDR3 DNA is TGTGCCAGCAGCGACAGGGGACACAATGAGCAGTTCTTC. It yields the protein CASSDRGHNEQFF.

This clonotype was detected many times. The CDR3 sequence is CASSLFGAAGANVLTF. In nucleotides, the CDR3 is TGTGCCAGCAGTTTGTTTGGGGCGGCTGGGGCCAACGTCCTGACTTTC. The chain uses TRBV12-3 or TRBV12-4 and TRBJ2-6; perhaps TRBD1 as D (5 bases). The CDR3 loop spans 16 amino acids. V gave up 3 bases and J gave up 2 bases, with 11 bases separating them.

The chain joins TRBV19 to TRBJ1-5, with TRBD1 identical over 9 bases. This CDR3 region has 15 residues. Trimming took 7 bases from V and 7 from J; bases not matched to a gene: 11. The germline CDR1 and CDR2 sequences are LNHDA and SQIVND (reference sequence). The CDR3 region has the DNA TGTGCCAGTACCCAAGGGGGACAGGGAGGCCAGCCCCAGCATTTT. This sequence encodes CASTQGGQGGQPQHF.

This clonotype occurred a few times. DNA for the CDR3: TGTGCCAGCAGCTGGACAGGGCGAGAGACCCAGTACTTC. It translates to CASSWTGRETQYF. The V gene is TRBV5-4, the J gene TRBJ2-5; 8 bases match TRBD1. V lost 3 bases and J lost 4; bases outside the gene matches: 2. CDR3 length: 13 amino acids. From germline, CDR1 is SGHNT and CDR2 YYREEE (reference sequence).

This clonotype was seen a handful of times. V gene TRBV7-2 combines with J gene TRBJ2-1; TRBD1 matches at 11 bases. V lost 3 bases to trimming and J lost 5 bases; unmatched junction nucleotides: 3. CDR1 is SGHTA and CDR2 is FQGNSA in the germline V gene. CDR3 length equals 15 residues. CDR3 nucleotide sequence: TGTGCCAGCAGCTTCCGGACAGGGGGCAACAATGAGCAGTTCTTC. It is translated as CASSFRTGGNNEQFF.

This clonotype turned up a few times. The rearrangement links TRBV12-3 or TRBV12-4 to TRBJ2-2, with D hard to call. CDR3 length equals 13 residues. Trimming stripped 0 bases from V and 6 bases from J, with 5 bases between. Here the CDR3 reads CASSLALAGELFF. CDR3 DNA: TGTGCCAGCAGTTTAGCGCTAGCCGGGGAGCTGTTTTTT.

The table lists this clonotype with many counts. The V call is TRBV12-3 or TRBV12-4, the J call TRBJ1-1; TRBD1 might be the D (5 bases). V lost 3 bases to trimming and J lost 3 bases, with 14 bases between them. There are 15 residues in the CDR3. For the CDR3, the DNA is TGTGCCAGCAGTTTCTCGACAGTGGGGGACACTGAAGCTTTCTTT. Translated, it gives CASSFSTVGDTEAFF.

The CDR3 spells CASFQGRDYGYTF. CDR3 sequence (DNA): TGTGCCAGCTTTCAGGGTCGGGACTATGGCTACACCTTC. The chain couples TRBV28 to TRBJ1-2; D possibly corresponds to TRBD1 (5 bases). V was clipped by 8 bases and J by 3 bases, with 13 bases between them. CDR1 and CDR2 (germline): MDHEN, SYDVKM. The CDR3 spans 13 residues.

The chain combines TRBV6-6 with TRBJ1-1; D gene unclear. V was shortened by 4 bases and J by 4 bases, with 10 bases between the two germline ends. The CDR3 sequence is 13 residues long. The germline V gene encodes CDR1 MNHNY and CDR2 SVGAGI (reference sequence). CDR3 sequence (DNA): TGTGCCAGCAGTTGGACGGAATCCACTGAAGCTTTCTTT. Its protein is CASSWTESTEAFF.

There are a few counts of this clonotype. The CDR3 bases are TGTGCCAGCAGCTTCAATGAGGGGGCGTGGCAGCCCCAGCATTTT. This codes for CASSFNEGAWQPQHF. This chain connects TRBV7-2 to TRBJ1-5; the match to TRBD1 covers 7 bases. Germline CDR1 SGHTA, CDR2 FQGNSA. The CDR3 covers 15 residues. With V trimmed by 3 bases and J by 7 bases, 9 bases remained unmatched.

The V call is TRBV29-1, the J call TRBJ1-2; D gene unclear. CDR3 size: 14 residues. Germline-derived CDR1 and CDR2 are SQVTM and ANQGSEA. Deletions cut 0 bases from V and 4 bases from J, with 12 bases between. For the CDR3, the DNA is TGCAGCGTTGAAGATTTCGAAATAGGCTATGGCTACACCTTC. This sequence encodes CSVEDFEIGYGYTF.

This clonotype came up a few times. The CDR3 loop reads CASSKADSFSSGANVLTF. The CDR3 DNA reads TGTGCCAGCAGCAAAGCGGACAGTTTTAGCTCTGGGGCCAACGTCCTGACTTTC. This chain joins TRBV21-1 and TRBJ2-6; the table's D gene call, TRBD1, was not cross checked with the DNA. TRBV21-1 is described as a pseudogene. This CDR3 has 18 residues.

The chain couples TRBV2 to TRBJ2-5; D assignment may be TRBD1 or TRBD2 (7 bases each). The CDR3 covers 14 residues. Germline loops: CDR1 SNHLY, CDR2 FYNNEI. The V and J ends lost 3 bases and 1 base respectively, with 9 bases between them. CDR3 sequence reads: CASSDRGGQETQYF. The CDR3 region has the DNA TGTGCCAGCAGTGACAGGGGGGGCCAAGAGACCCAGTACTTC.

The chain joins TRBV4-1 to TRBJ2-3, with 13 positions matching TRBD2. CDR1 is MGHRA and CDR2 is YSYEKL in the germline V gene. V shed 2 bases and J 3 bases; nucleotides not matched to a gene: 5. The length of the CDR3 is 17 residues. The CDR3 region is CASSQRTSGGATDTQYF. CDR3 coding DNA: TGCGCCAGCAGCCAAAGGACTAGCGGGGGTGCTACAGATACGCAGTATTTT.

The rearrangement joins TRBV2 to TRBJ2-3; 10 bases fit TRBD2. This CDR3 contains 18 residues. Germline values: CDR1 SNHLY, CDR2 FYNNEI. V lost 5 bases to trimming and J lost 0 bases; unmatched junction nucleotides: 11. CDR3 DNA sequence: TGTGCCAGCAGTAACTCCTATCTAGCGGGGGCTAGCACAGATACGCAGTATTTT. Translation: CASSNSYLAGASTDTQYF.

This clonotype has more than one count but fewer than ten. The CDR3 loop reads CASSLYARSLTDTQYF. DNA of the CDR3: TGTGCCAGCAGCTTATATGCCAGAAGCCTCACAGATACGCAGTATTTT. This chain uses TRBV7-2 with TRBJ2-3; D is undetermined. Deletions cut 2 bases from V and 2 bases from J, with 14 bases between. Germline V gives CDR1 SGHTA, CDR2 FQGNSA. This CDR3 is 16 amino acids long. The variable domain in full, completed from reference TRBV7-2 and TRBJ2-3, reads GAGVSQSPSNKVTEKGKDVELRCDPISGHTALYWYRQSLGQGLEFLIYFQGNSAPDKSGLPSDRFSAERTGGSVSTLTIQRTQQEDSAVYLCASSLYARSLTDTQYFGPGTRLTVL.

This clonotype occurred a few times. The V call is TRBV7-9, the J call TRBJ2-3; D is ambiguous. Germline V CDR1 and CDR2: SEHNR, FQNEAQ (reference sequence). V lost 0 bases, J lost 5 bases, and 9 bases lay in between. This CDR3 contains 14 residues. CDR3 nucleotides: TGTGCCAGCAGCTTAGCGATCTCATTAGATACGCAGTATTTT. Residues: CASSLAISLDTQYF.

This clonotype was recorded many times. V and J are TRBV5-1 and TRBJ1-1, with D possibly being TRBD1 (5 bases). Germline CDR1 and CDR2: SGHRS and YFSETQ. Trimming pared 7 bases from V and 5 bases from J, leaving 15 bases between. The length of the CDR3 is 13 residues. In DNA, the CDR3 is TGCGCCAGCTTGGGGCATTCGGGGACTGAAGCTTTCTTT. It encodes CASLGHSGTEAFF.

The table lists this clonotype with many counts. V usage is TRBV12-3 or TRBV12-4 and J usage is TRBJ2-3, with 9 nucleotides matching TRBD2. The length of the CDR3 is 16 residues. V dropped 5 bases and J dropped 2; count of bases not matched to a gene: 8. The CDR3: CASSPGAGGTTDTQYF. Written as DNA, the CDR3 is TGTGCCAGCAGTCCCGGAGCGGGGGGTACCACAGATACGCAGTATTTT.

This clonotype was recorded only once. This chain connects TRBV6-5 to TRBJ2-1; perhaps TRBD1 as D (6 bases). Germline V gene data show CDR1 as MNHEY and CDR2 as SVGAGI. The CDR3 totals 13 residues. The V end lost 7 bases, the J end lost 6 bases, and 13 bases lay between the germline ends. The CDR3 protein is CASTMTGGNEQFF. The CDR3 DNA is TGTGCCAGCACCATGACAGGAGGCAATGAGCAGTTCTTC.

DNA for the CDR3: TGCAGTGCTAGACCGCAGGGGAACGAGCAGTACTTC. It is translated as CSARPQGNEQYF. The chain is built from TRBV20-1 and TRBJ2-7, with D perhaps matching TRBD1 (6 bases). This CDR3 is built from 12 residues. Germline CDR1 DFQATT, CDR2 SNEGSKA (reference sequence). Trimming left V 2 bases short and J 5 bases short, with 10 bases between.